This T cell receptor beta chain came from a study of blood T cell repertoires in COVID-19. Background on the study: There were acute and convalescent COVID-19 samples, and they came from the United States, Italy and Spain. Nucleic acid was either cDNA or gDNA, and it came from T cells, B-cell-depleted T cells, or PBMCs.

The CDR3 length is 15 residues. Per germline, CDR1 ENHRY and CDR2 SYGVKD. The ends were cut back, 10 bases at V and 3 bases at J, with 18 bases in the middle. As originally analysed: Researchers report that nucleated cell counts were estimated from reference gene primer amplification. Sequenced by immunoSEQ multiplex PCR; TCRdb stores in-frame clones only, minus some. That table furnishes V, J and clone size, whereas the DNA furnished D and trimming. The sample includes more than 90,000 clones, 70% to 90% of them seen just once. This chain joins TRBV10-3 and TRBJ1-4; D perhaps matches TRBD1 (6 bases). This sequence was found in a man aged 35 to 55 with acute or convalescent COVID-19. Sequenced: peripheral blood. The CDR3 spells CATGPRGAANEKLFF. CDR3 sequence (DNA): TGTGCCACCGGACCGCGGGGGGCGGCTAATGAAAAACTGTTTTTT.